This record looks at one T cell receptor beta chain sequence and its context. The antigen remains undetermined. The data are from a study of long-term antiretroviral therapy in people with HIV. CDR3 length: 13 residues. Germline V gene sequence: CDR1 SGHDT, CDR2 YYEEEE. The ends were cut back, 5 bases at V and 8 bases at J, with 16 bases in the middle. The libraries were made with immunoSEQ v3.0 at survey level. Assay used: immunoSEQ multiplex PCR; TCRdb lists only in-frame clones, some missing. The sample holds about 28,000 clones; roughly 89% are singletons and the top ten take 6.2%. Overall study findings and caveats: HIV repertoires spanned narrower CDR3 length ranges than controls.

Sequenced here: unsorted PBMCs, sampled 0.4 years after starting antiretroviral therapy. The origin of this receptor is a man between 18 and 35 years old with HIV. The chain couples TRBV5-6 to TRBJ1-2; a possible D gene is TRBD1 (5 bases). The CDR3 here is CASSYTSGQGYTF. Written as DNA, the CDR3 is TGTGCCAGCAGTTATACCTCGGGGCAGGGCTACACCTTC.